This is a list of T cell receptor beta chains from one sample in a study of naive and memory T cell subsets. TCRdb recomputed calls from the 5' RACE reads with MiXCR, one row per CDR3 protein. The table lists roughly 30,000 distinct CDR3 sequences, around 17% of them singletons. The receptors derive from a female donor in good health. Each CDR3 is given with its conserved first and last residue. Fields, in order: J gene, V gene, D gene, clone size, CDR3 protein. A D gene is named only where the DNA matches it firmly. The size field is filled for only some rows; it gives once, few, many or a size class.

j_gene: TRBJ2-7; v_gene: TRBV7-9; d_gene: .; abundance: .; CDR3aa: CASSYVGGSSYEQYF
j_gene: TRBJ1-2; v_gene: TRBV3-1; d_gene: TRBD1; abundance: few; CDR3aa: CASSQGTGNYGYTF
j_gene: TRBJ2-7; v_gene: TRBV29-1; d_gene: TRBD1; abundance: many; CDR3aa: CSVQETGGPYEQYF
j_gene: TRBJ1-4; v_gene: TRBV2; d_gene: TRBD1; abundance: many; CDR3aa: CASSSQGAATNEKLFF
j_gene: TRBJ1-4; v_gene: TRBV6-6; d_gene: .; abundance: .; CDR3aa: CASRNDRNEKLFF
j_gene: TRBJ1-2; v_gene: TRBV29-1; d_gene: .; abundance: many; CDR3aa: CSVVRPYGYTF
j_gene: TRBJ2-7; v_gene: TRBV20-1; d_gene: .; abundance: many; CDR3aa: CSAAGQSLYEQYF
j_gene: TRBJ2-3; v_gene: TRBV5-5; d_gene: .; abundance: many; CDR3aa: CASSLGAQAHTDTQYF
j_gene: TRBJ1-2; v_gene: TRBV12-5; d_gene: .; abundance: .; CDR3aa: CASGLGGEWNYGYTF
j_gene: TRBJ2-1; v_gene: TRBV27; d_gene: TRBD2; abundance: .; CDR3aa: CASRTSGGFNEQFF
j_gene: TRBJ1-1; v_gene: TRBV6-1; d_gene: .; abundance: .; CDR3aa: CASSESAVRTGSEAFF
j_gene: TRBJ1-2; v_gene: TRBV6-6; d_gene: .; abundance: .; CDR3aa: CASSRVGSSGYTF
j_gene: TRBJ2-7; v_gene: TRBV5-5; d_gene: TRBD1; abundance: few; CDR3aa: CASSPGTGAYEQYF
j_gene: TRBJ2-1; v_gene: TRBV20-1; d_gene: .; abundance: .; CDR3aa: CSAPMDSGLGGVEQFF
j_gene: TRBJ1-2; v_gene: TRBV7-9; d_gene: .; abundance: .; CDR3aa: CASTFNREDYTF
j_gene: TRBJ1-5; v_gene: TRBV6-5; d_gene: .; abundance: many; CDR3aa: CASSTGPGSNQPQHF
j_gene: TRBJ2-1; v_gene: TRBV27; d_gene: .; abundance: few; CDR3aa: CAAGTPFNEQFF
j_gene: TRBJ1-1; v_gene: TRBV6-1; d_gene: TRBD1; abundance: .; CDR3aa: CASNNRDRTIMNTEAFF
j_gene: TRBJ2-2; v_gene: TRBV4-2; d_gene: TRBD2; abundance: few; CDR3aa: CASSQLTGGRWTGELFF
j_gene: TRBJ1-2; v_gene: TRBV20-1; d_gene: TRBD1; abundance: many; CDR3aa: CSAPDVVGQGNGYTF
j_gene: TRBJ1-1; v_gene: TRBV29-1; d_gene: .; abundance: many; CDR3aa: CSVGKESMNTEAFF
j_gene: TRBJ2-2; v_gene: TRBV11-2; d_gene: .; abundance: .; CDR3aa: CASSLTNTGELFF
j_gene: TRBJ2-1; v_gene: TRBV20-1; d_gene: .; abundance: few; CDR3aa: CSAGVSSQDNEQFF
j_gene: TRBJ1-6; v_gene: TRBV29-1; d_gene: .; abundance: many; CDR3aa: CSASTAEYNSPLHF
j_gene: TRBJ2-7; v_gene: TRBV10-3; d_gene: .; abundance: .; CDR3aa: CAISEPRGSYEQYF
j_gene: TRBJ1-2; v_gene: TRBV29-1; d_gene: .; abundance: many; CDR3aa: CSVEGREDYGYTF
j_gene: TRBJ1-2; v_gene: TRBV2; d_gene: TRBD1; abundance: medium-sized; CDR3aa: CASSEEGARGLYGYTF
j_gene: TRBJ2-3; v_gene: TRBV7-2; d_gene: .; abundance: few; CDR3aa: CASSPRGDTQYF
j_gene: TRBJ2-5; v_gene: TRBV7-6; d_gene: .; abundance: .; CDR3aa: CASSLVFTETQYF
j_gene: TRBJ2-7; v_gene: TRBV6-5; d_gene: .; abundance: .; CDR3aa: CASSYSKSATYEQYF
j_gene: TRBJ2-6; v_gene: TRBV4-1; d_gene: .; abundance: .; CDR3aa: CASSPTGSGANVLTF
j_gene: TRBJ2-1; v_gene: TRBV20-1; d_gene: .; abundance: many; CDR3aa: CSARTVGNEQFF